This T cell receptor (beta chain) was sequenced during a study of early T cells in non-severe SARS-CoV-2 infection. Study information: Bulk RNA taken from unsorted whole blood was sequenced, leaving chains unpaired. Study-wide results and caveats: Anti-spike CD8 specificities were favored by VDJdb matching, whose results missed private and CD4 specificities.

Attached unique molecular identifiers marked individual cDNA molecules. TCRdb passed the 5' RACE reads through MiXCR, listing each CDR3 protein once. Of tens of thousands of distinct CDR3 sequences listed, approximately 12% were seen once; the top ten hold 4% to 5%. Notes on this clonotype: Its antigen is unidentified.

Per germline, CDR1 LGHNA and CDR2 YNFKEQ. The V gene end was trimmed by 0 bases and the J gene end by 3 bases; junction bases not matched to a gene: 2. There are 15 residues in the CDR3. The chain couples TRBV4-2 to TRBJ2-7, with TRBD1 matching 10 bases. The sequence was collected from an adult who was a healthcare worker with PCR-confirmed SARS-CoV-2 infection or an uninfected control (not recorded which). The sequenced sample consisted of whole blood. The CDR3, as DNA: TGTGCCAGCAGCCAAGATCGGACAGGGGGCTACGAGCAGTACTTC. It encodes CASSQDRTGGYEQYF.